This is a list of T cell receptor beta chains from one sample in a study of T cell repertoires and HLA-DP antigens. Their antigen targets remain unknown. Libraries were prepared by immunoSEQ multiplex PCR; TCRdb keeps only in-frame clonotypes and omits some of them. Among around 100,000 clones listed, 90% to 95% were seen once. Sequenced input: CD4+ T cells from PBMCs. The origin of the receptors is a woman aged 18 to 35 in good health and CMV-seronegative. Both conserved end residues are part of each CDR3. Fields, in order: J gene, V gene, D gene, CDR3 protein. A D gene is named only where the DNA matches it firmly.

J: TRBJ2-1
V: TRBV4-1
D: TRBD2
CDR3: CASSQGLAGGYEQFF

J: TRBJ2-3
V: TRBV5-5
D: NA
CDR3: CASSTRTTDTQYF

J: TRBJ2-5
V: TRBV5-1
D: TRBD2
CDR3: CASMISGSRETQYF

J: TRBJ2-1
V: TRBV6-5
D: TRBD2
CDR3: CASSRGLAGRDEQFF

J: TRBJ2-2
V: TRBV19
D: NA
CDR3: CASSIGKNTGELFF

J: TRBJ2-1
V: TRBV5-1
D: TRBD2
CDR3: CASSLARGSGSVGEQFF

J: TRBJ1-4
V: TRBV28
D: NA
CDR3: CASSLGAYEKLFF

J: TRBJ1-2
V: TRBV28
D: NA
CDR3: CASSSGRRAAF

J: TRBJ1-4
V: TRBV18
D: TRBD1
CDR3: CASSPSGGGLEKLFF

J: TRBJ2-3
V: TRBV6-5
D: TRBD2
CDR3: CASSYRGGADTQYF

J: TRBJ2-1
V: TRBV11-3
D: TRBD2
CDR3: CASSLGVGVAGDEQFF

J: TRBJ2-7
V: TRBV10-3
D: NA
CDR3: CAISGAGRGPYEQYF

J: TRBJ2-1
V: TRBV5-1
D: TRBD2
CDR3: CASSLGDYRYNEQFF

J: TRBJ1-2
V: TRBV25-1
D: NA
CDR3: CASSETSYYGYTF

J: TRBJ2-2
V: TRBV19
D: TRBD2
CDR3: CASSILGKASGLTGELFF

J: TRBJ1-2
V: TRBV7-9
D: NA
CDR3: CASSSGRGYGYTF

J: TRBJ1-5
V: TRBV6-6
D: NA
CDR3: CASSYMRESNQPQHF

J: TRBJ2-3
V: TRBV29-1
D: TRBD2
CDR3: CSVRALAVGTDTQYF

J: TRBJ1-4
V: TRBV18
D: NA
CDR3: CASSPRSRGTTNEKLFF

J: TRBJ1-1
V: TRBV6-6
D: NA
CDR3: CASSGRLNTEAFF

J: TRBJ1-1
V: TRBV30
D: NA
CDR3: CAWSVSHRSGRPAFF

J: TRBJ2-7
V: TRBV30
D: NA
CDR3: CAWAEAIHAWSGEQYF

J: TRBJ2-7
V: TRBV27
D: NA
CDR3: CASSLKASREYEQYF

J: TRBJ2-7
V: TRBV4-2
D: TRBD2
CDR3: CASSQRTSGFDEQYF

J: TRBJ2-3
V: TRBV23-1
D: NA
CDR3: CASSQSISTDTQYF

J: TRBJ1-3
V: TRBV28
D: NA
CDR3: CASSLSNGAIYF

J: TRBJ2-7
V: TRBV29-1
D: NA
CDR3: CSAELSGIYEQYF

J: TRBJ2-1
V: TRBV4-1
D: TRBD2
CDR3: CASSPGLATGATYNEQFF

J: TRBJ1-1
V: TRBV7-9
D: TRBD1
CDR3: CASSLTGDTEAFF